Each of the 26 T cell receptor beta chains below was sequenced from the same sample in a study of Graves' ophthalmopathy and Graves' hyperthyroidism. Investigators amplified TCR beta CDR3 regions from RNA transcripts. The authors performed first-round RT-PCR with HTBI primers and then a second-round multiplex PCR. One entry per CDR3 protein, called by TCRdb with MiXCR from the multiplex PCR reads. Of over 450,000 distinct CDR3 sequences in the sample, around 15% are singletons; the top ten hold approximately 9.8%. The sequenced sample consisted of blood. All receptors derive from a woman aged 25 to 39 with Graves' ophthalmopathy.

This clonotype was recorded at least ten times. The rearrangement uses TRBV13 and TRBJ1-1; 10 bases align to TRBD1. The trim removed 3 bases at V and 0 bases at J, leaving 4 bases unmatched. The CDR3 has 16 amino acids. Germline CDR1 and CDR2: PRHDT and FYEKMQ (reference sequence). The CDR3 is CASSFGQGGMNTEAFF. The CDR3 region has the DNA TGTGCCAGCAGCTTCGGACAGGGGGGAATGAACACTGAAGCTTTCTTT. The whole variable domain, filled in from reference TRBV13 and TRBJ1-1, reads AAGVIQSPRHLIKEKRETATLKCYPIPRHDTVYWYQQGPGQDPQFLISFYEKMQSDKGSIPDRFSAQQFSDYHSELNMSSLELGDSALYFCASSFGQGGMNTEAFFGQGTRLTVV.

This clonotype has just a few counts. This chain uses TRBV11-2 with TRBJ2-5; the match to TRBD2 covers 10 bases. CDR3 length: 17 residues. CDR1 is SGHAT, CDR2 FQNNGV, per germline. Trimming at V came to 5 bases and at J to 5 bases, leaving 14 bases not matched to a gene. The DNA for the CDR3 is TGTGCCAGCAGCCCCACAAGCCCAGCGGGGGGGGCGGAGACCCAGTACTTC. Translating it yields CASSPTSPAGGAETQYF.

In regard to this clonotype: One base away lies a much larger clone, so this may be a sequencing read error. This chain connects TRBV11-2 to TRBJ1-1; 7 bases align to TRBD1. This CDR3 is 13 amino acids long. Germline V gives CDR1 SGHAT, CDR2 FQNNGV. CDR3 protein: CASSSRGSTEASF. The CDR3 DNA reads as TGTGCCAGCAGCTCCAGGGGGTCCACTGAAGCTTCCTTT.

In this sample, this clonotype turned up a few times. The chain joins TRBV11-1 to TRBJ1-2, with D hard to call. Per germline, CDR1 SGHAT and CDR2 FQDESV (reference sequence). Deletions cut 5 bases from V and 4 bases from J, with 20 bases between. The CDR3 length is 16 residues. The CDR3 DNA reads as TGTGCCAGCAGCCGACGCGCCCCCGGGTTGGTCTATGGCTACACCTTC. Protein product: CASSRRAPGLVYGYTF.

This chain connects TRBV7-3 to TRBJ2-5; D is unclear. This CDR3 has 14 amino acids. Trimming shortened V by 5 bases and J by 3 bases, and 13 bases separated the two germline ends. The V gene's germline CDR1 is SGHTA and CDR2 FQGTGA. The CDR3 DNA follows: TGTGCCAGCAGCCCCGCCGGCATCGAAGAGACCCAGTACTTC. Amino acid sequence: CASSPAGIEETQYF.

This sequence joins TRBV28 and TRBJ1-1; D uncertain. Trimming stripped 7 bases from V and 0 bases from J, with 9 bases between. Per germline, CDR1 MDHEN and CDR2 SYDVKM. CDR3 length: 13 residues. The CDR3 nucleotides are TGTGCCAGCATCGGGGTGATGAACACTGAAGCTTTCTTT. It is translated as CASIGVMNTEAFF. Using reference TRBV28 and TRBJ1-1 for the parts outside the CDR3, the full variable domain is DVKVTQSSRYLVKRTGEKVFLECVQDMDHENMFWYRQDPGLGLRLIYFSYDVKMKEKGDIPEGYSVSREKKERFSLILESASTNQTSMYLCASIGVMNTEAFFGQGTRLTVV.

This clonotype appeared a few times. This rearrangement joins TRBV2 to TRBJ2-3; D gene uncertain. The germline V gene has CDR1 SNHLY and CDR2 FYNNEI. The CDR3 totals 15 residues. Trimming stripped 6 bases from V and 4 bases from J, with 17 bases between. CDR3: CASRPGPPSPDTQYF. The CDR3 DNA is TGTGCCAGCAGGCCCGGGCCACCCTCCCCAGATACGCAGTATTTT.

This clonotype was found many times. This chain links TRBV19 with TRBJ1-3; D uncertain. CDR3 size: 17 residues. CDR1 is LNHDA and CDR2 is SQIVND in the germline V gene (reference sequence). V was shortened by 9 bases and J by 0 bases, with 21 bases between the two germline ends. CDR3 region: CARDVEAERYSGNTIYF. CDR3 sequence (DNA): TGTGCCAGAGATGTGGAGGCGGAGAGATACTCTGGAAACACCATATATTTT.

At least ten counts were recorded for this clonotype. V is TRBV6-2 or TRBV6-3 and J is TRBJ2-7, with 7 nucleotides matching TRBD1. CDR1 MNHEY and CDR2 SVGEGT come from the germline V gene. The trim removed 5 bases at V and 2 bases at J, leaving 9 bases unmatched. The CDR3 totals 15 residues. Here the CDR3 DNA reads TGTGCCAGCAGTGTGAGGACAGGACAAACCTACGAGCAGTACTTC. It codes for CASSVRTGQTYEQYF.

On this clonotype itself: At one boundary the junction diverges from the germline segment, which might be a read error. V and J are TRBV4-1 and TRBJ1-3; the D is unclear. The V gene's germline CDR1 is MGHRA and CDR2 YSYEKL. The CDR3 consists of 13 residues. CDR3 bases: TGCGCCAGCAGCCAAGGGAAAGGAAACTCCATATATTTT. Protein product: CASSQGKGNSIYF.

The table lists this clonotype with many counts. The chain links TRBV5-6 to TRBJ2-7; D may correspond to TRBD1 or TRBD2 (5 bases each). CDR3 length equals 13 residues. Germline V gene data show CDR1 as SGHDT and CDR2 as YYEEEE. V was trimmed by 5 bases and J by 0 bases, leaving 9 bases between them. CDR3 nucleotides: TGTGCCAGCAGACCGGGGCCCTCCTACGAGCAGTACTTC. Translated, it gives CASRPGPSYEQYF.

This clonotype appeared many times. The chain couples TRBV3-1 to TRBJ2-5; 12 nucleotides agree with TRBD2. With V trimmed by 1 base and J by 1 base, 7 bases remained unmatched. The germline V gene has CDR1 LGHDT and CDR2 YNNKEL (reference sequence). The CDR3 sequence is 18 residues long. The CDR3 reads CASSQGPLTSGSQETQYF. The CDR3 DNA is TGTGCCAGCAGCCAAGGCCCGTTGACTAGCGGGAGCCAAGAGACCCAGTACTTC.

The genes are TRBV5-1 and TRBJ2-3; TRBD2 matches at 11 bases. The length of the CDR3 is 16 residues. Trimming took 4 bases from V and 0 from J; bases not matched to a gene: 4. The V gene's germline CDR1 is SGHRS and CDR2 YFSETQ. Here the CDR3 reads CASSGTSGRSTDTQYF. The CDR3, as DNA: TGCGCCAGCAGCGGAACTAGCGGGAGAAGCACAGATACGCAGTATTTT. Drawing the rest from reference TRBV5-1 and TRBJ2-3, the complete variable domain is KAGVTQTPRYLIKTRGQQVTLSCSPISGHRSVSWYQQTPGQGLQFLFEYFSETQRNKGNFPGRFSGRQFSNSRSEMNVSTLELGDSALYLCASSGTSGRSTDTQYFGPGTRLTVL.

This clonotype was seen ten or more times. The V gene is TRBV5-1, the J gene TRBJ2-5; D call uncertain. From germline, CDR1 is SGHRS and CDR2 YFSETQ. V lost 4 bases and J lost 2, with 15 bases in between. This CDR3 is 15 amino acids long. In DNA form, the CDR3 reads TGCGCCAGCAGCCAGGACGGGCAAACACAAGAGACCCAGTACTTC. Translating it yields CASSQDGQTQETQYF.

The chain recombines TRBV12-3 or TRBV12-4 with TRBJ1-1, with a tentative D call TRBD1 (5 bases). This CDR3 has 16 amino acids. V was trimmed by 2 bases and J by 3 bases, leaving 16 bases between them. CDR3 loop: CASSLRDWWGHTEAFF. Here the CDR3 DNA reads TGTGCCAGCAGTTTACGGGACTGGTGGGGACACACTGAAGCTTTCTTT.

The table lists this clonotype with many counts. The V gene is TRBV24-1, the J gene TRBJ1-6, with TRBD1 matching over 8 bases. Trimming took 3 bases from V and 10 from J; bases not matched to a gene: 10. Germline CDR1 reads KGHDR; CDR2 reads SFDVKD. CDR3 size: 16 residues. The CDR3 DNA follows: TGTGCCACCAGTGATGGGGCAGGGGGCGCGGGGTCACCCCTCCACTTT. This sequence encodes CATSDGAGGAGSPLHF.

Many counts were recorded for this clonotype. The V call is TRBV11-1, the J call TRBJ1-1; 11 nucleotides align to TRBD1. Germline V CDR1 and CDR2: SGHAT, FQDESV (reference sequence). The junction had 9 bases not matched to a gene; V was cut back by 5 bases and J by 1 base. The CDR3 is made up of 17 amino acids. The CDR3 coding sequence is TGTGCCAGCAGCCGGCAGGGACAGGGGGTAGGGAACACTGAAGCTTTCTTT. Its translation is CASSRQGQGVGNTEAFF. Based on the CDR3 plus reference TRBV11-1 and TRBJ1-1, the full variable domain is EAEVAQSPRYKITEKSQAVAFWCDPISGHATLYWYRQILGQGPELLVQFQDESVVDDSQLPKDRFSAERLKGVDSTLKIQPAELGDSAMYLCASSRQGQGVGNTEAFFGQGTRLTVV.

This clonotype was seen more than once but under ten times. A read error is possible here, since a much larger clone lies one base away. The V and J genes are TRBV20-1 and TRBJ2-5; TRBD2 matches 12 bases. This CDR3 contains 14 residues. The germline gives CDR1 DFQATT, CDR2 SNEGSKA (reference sequence). The DNA of the CDR3 is TGCAGTGCCCTTGGACTAGCGGGGCAAGAGACCAAGTACTTC. Protein sequence: CSALGLAGQETKYF.

This clonotype was counted once. A much larger clone is a single base away; this may be a read error. This rearrangement joins TRBV7-9 to TRBJ1-1; possible D gene TRBD1, 6 bases. Germline CDR1 and CDR2: SEHNR and FQNEAQ (reference sequence). The CDR3 is made up of 15 amino acids. The CDR3, as DNA: TGTGCCAGCAGGCCAATACAGGGAGTATCCACTGAATCTTTCTTT. This translates into CASRPIQGVSTESFF.

This chain uses TRBV10-3 with TRBJ1-1, with TRBD1 matching over 9 bases. Germline lookup yields CDR1 ENHRY and CDR2 SYGVKD. V shed 3 bases and J 1 base; nucleotides not matched to a gene: 12. This CDR3 is 18 amino acids long. For the CDR3, the DNA is TGTGCCATCAGTGAAAGATACGACAGGGGGATAAAGAACACTGAAGCTTTCTTT. Encoded protein: CAISERYDRGIKNTEAFF.

This clonotype was observed a single time. The V call is TRBV27, the J call TRBJ1-5; TRBD1 aligns across 11 bases. Germline V lookup: CDR1 MNHEY, CDR2 SMNVEV (reference sequence). The CDR3 consists of 16 residues. The trim removed 6 bases at V and 5 bases at J, leaving 9 bases unmatched. The CDR3 DNA is TGTGCCAGCAGACATAAACGGGACAGGGGGGATCAGCCCCAGCATTTT. Encoded protein: CASRHKRDRGDQPQHF.

Many counts were recorded for this clonotype. This chain connects TRBV3-1 to TRBJ2-7, with D maybe TRBD2 (6 bases). Germline CDR1 is LGHDT and CDR2 is YNNKEL (reference sequence). The V and J ends lost 4 bases and 6 bases respectively, with 16 bases between them. The CDR3 extends over 14 amino acids. This chain's CDR3 is CASSPNGLGGEQYF. The CDR3 coding sequence is TGTGCCAGCAGCCCCAACGGCCTCGGGGGCGAGCAGTACTTC.

At least ten counts were recorded for this clonotype. The gene calls are TRBV27 and TRBJ1-5; D is uncertain. The V end was cut by 2 bases, the J end by 2 bases, with 10 bases between. Germline CDR1 MNHEY, CDR2 SMNVEV (reference sequence). The CDR3 runs 15 residues. The CDR3 DNA sequence: TGTGCCAGCAGTTTAGTGGCATTTGGCAATCAGCCCCAGCATTTT. It is translated as CASSLVAFGNQPQHF.

This clonotype was found many times. The J gene is TRBJ2-7, the V gene TRBV27; D perhaps matches TRBD1 (6 bases). CDR1 MNHEY and CDR2 SMNVEV come from the germline V gene (reference sequence). This CDR3 is 15 amino acids long. Trimming removed 0 bases at V and 2 bases at J, with 11 bases between. Here the CDR3 reads CASSLSEDRAYEQYF. The CDR3 region has the DNA TGTGCCAGCAGTTTATCTGAGGACAGAGCCTACGAGCAGTACTTC.

The chain has TRBV24-1 and TRBJ1-1; D call uncertain. The CDR3 has 12 residues. From germline, CDR1 is KGHDR and CDR2 SFDVKD. V was cut by 9 bases and J by 5 bases, with 12 bases left in between. DNA of the CDR3: TGTGCCACCCTAGGAGGGAGGACTGAAGCTTTCTTT. Its protein product is CATLGGRTEAFF.

This clonotype was counted at least ten times. The chain recombines TRBV15 with TRBJ1-2; tentative D call: TRBD1 (6 bases). Germline V lookup: CDR1 LNHNV, CDR2 YYDKDF (reference sequence). Trimming cost V 0 bases and J 0 bases, with 14 bases left between them. The CDR3 extends over 17 amino acids. CDR3 sequence (DNA): TGTGCCACCAGCAGAGATTTCTATGGGACAACTAACTATGGCTACACCTTC. Protein: CATSRDFYGTTNYGYTF.